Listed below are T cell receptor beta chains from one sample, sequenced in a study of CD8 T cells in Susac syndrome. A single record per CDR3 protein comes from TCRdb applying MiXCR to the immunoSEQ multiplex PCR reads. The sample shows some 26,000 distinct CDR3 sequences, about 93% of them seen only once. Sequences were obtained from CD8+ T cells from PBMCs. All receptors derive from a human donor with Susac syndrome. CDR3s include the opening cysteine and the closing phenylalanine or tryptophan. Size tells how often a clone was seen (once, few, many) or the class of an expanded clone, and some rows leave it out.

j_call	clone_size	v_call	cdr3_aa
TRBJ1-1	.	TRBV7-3	CASSRGYGNTEAFF
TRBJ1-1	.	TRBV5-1	CASSTGGGSIEAFF
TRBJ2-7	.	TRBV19	CASSFSEGYEQYF
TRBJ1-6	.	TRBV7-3	CASSSSGGKGSPLHF
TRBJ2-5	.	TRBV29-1	CSAERRNRGETQYF
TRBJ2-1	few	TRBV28	CASSWGYNEQFF
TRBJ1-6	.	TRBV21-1	CASSKAPRGGSYNSPLHF
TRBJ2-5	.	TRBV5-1	CASRGDRGMLETQYF
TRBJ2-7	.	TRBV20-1	CSAKGLTYEQYF
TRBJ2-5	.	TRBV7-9	CASSLATSYQETQYF
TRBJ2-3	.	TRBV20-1	CSARAVTGGRGGHIDTQYF
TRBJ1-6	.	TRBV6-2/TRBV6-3	CASSWEEVWNSPLHF
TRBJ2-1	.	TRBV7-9	CANSAGRNEQFF
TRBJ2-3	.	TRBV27	CASSLTGTTDTQYF
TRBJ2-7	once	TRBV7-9	CASSLEGNVYEQYF
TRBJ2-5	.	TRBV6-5	CASGGVLQETQYF
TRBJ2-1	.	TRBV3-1	CASSRQGNEQFF
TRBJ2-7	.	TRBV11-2	CASSLSGPEQYF
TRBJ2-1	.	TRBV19	CASSIGPLEHNEQFF
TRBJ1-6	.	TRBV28	CASSLTGYLPLHF
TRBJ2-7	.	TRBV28	CASRLGGGPRGQYF
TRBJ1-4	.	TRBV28	CASSPPGGPNEKLFF
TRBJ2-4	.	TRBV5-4	CASSPDRVAKNIQYF
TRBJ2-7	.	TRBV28	CASLPPLAYEQYF
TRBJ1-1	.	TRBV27	CASRERGTEAFF
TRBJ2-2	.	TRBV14	CASSLGTVLANTGELFF
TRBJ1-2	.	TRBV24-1	CATSDQGIDSPYGYTF
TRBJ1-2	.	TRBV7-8	CASSLAGQGALSYGYTF
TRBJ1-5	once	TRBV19	CASTLVGGGNQPQHF
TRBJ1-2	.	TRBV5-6	CASSLVWDGYTF
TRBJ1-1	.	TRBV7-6	CASSLGSGGRTEAFF
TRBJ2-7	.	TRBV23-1	CASSDRGRKNEQYF
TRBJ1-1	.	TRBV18	CASSPKTRVGSTEAFF
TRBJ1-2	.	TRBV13	CASTAGEINYGYTF
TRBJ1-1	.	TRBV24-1	CATSELSEVFF
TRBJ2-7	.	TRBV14	CASSHRDRFYEQYF
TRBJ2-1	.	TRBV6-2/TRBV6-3	CASSLPFVNEQFF
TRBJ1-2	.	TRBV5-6	CASSLGQEYGYTF
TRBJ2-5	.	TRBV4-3	CASSQGTASQETQYF
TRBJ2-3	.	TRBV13	CASSRPTSGGTNTQYF
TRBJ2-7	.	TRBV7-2	CASSPRGVGASYEQYF
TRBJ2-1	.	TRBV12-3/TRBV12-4	CASSFSIGSSGQFF
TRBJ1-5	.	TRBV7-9	CASSSTTGPQEPQHF
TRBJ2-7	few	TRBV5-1	CASSPSDRVAYEQYF
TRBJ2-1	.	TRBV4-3	CASSQVPSGGEDNEQFF
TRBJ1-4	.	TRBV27	CASSLGGWGEKLFF
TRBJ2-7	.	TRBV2	CARNPWTESYEQYF
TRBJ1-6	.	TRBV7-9	CASSLSGSPLHF
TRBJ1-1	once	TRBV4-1	CASSLLPGQGNTEAFF
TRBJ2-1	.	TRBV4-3	CASSQYRDRGVDEQFF
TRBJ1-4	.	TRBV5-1	CASSSSRTTNEKLFF
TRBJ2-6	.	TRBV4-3	CASSQGQGSGANVLTF
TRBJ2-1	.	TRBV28	CASSFSSSGGTLEQFF
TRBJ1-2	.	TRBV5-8	CASSHRGGYGYTF
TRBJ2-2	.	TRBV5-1	CASSLARQGVSKSNTGELFF